The subject of this entry is one TCR beta chain. Its antigen is currently not known. One base away there is no much larger clone; base qualities are not given. The data stem from a study of T-cell memory formation after mild COVID-19 listed by TCRdb under 2021. About the full investigation: Most TCR sequence clusters were specific to one of the two donors. T-cell clones expanding and contracting after mild COVID-19 in a couple of donors were tracked by longitudinal TCRalpha and TCRbeta repertoire sequencing. The cohort comprised two young, previously healthy adult volunteers, one female and one male.

The CDR3 spans 14 residues, from the cysteine through the phenylalanine. The entry retains the CDR3 DNA only, 42 bases that are in frame from base 1. The germline V gene (reference sequence) supplies CDR1 DFQATT and CDR2 SNEGSKA. V loses 3 bases at its end and J loses 6 bases; junction bases beyond the gene matches: 11. TCRdb names Illumina NovaSeq 6000 as the instrument used. cDNA libraries for TCRalpha and TCRbeta were prepared by 5'RACE using constant-segment primers, with sample barcodes and unique molecular identifiers added. Trizol reagent was used to extract RNA from every sample. The libraries were amplified in two PCR steps, and the second step added a second sample barcode and Illumina TruSeq adapters. Libraries were sequenced on an Illumina NovaSeq with 2 x 150 bp paired-end reads. The study's processing was this. Demultiplexing of reads and collapsing into UMI-guided consensus sequences were performed with migec v1.2.7. Using mixcr v2.1.11, UMI consensuses were aligned to TRA and TRB V and J templates and then assembled into clonotypes. Expanded or contracted clonotypes were those called significant by both edgeR and NoisET, with noise models trained on biological replicates. edgeR calls used a false discovery rate-adjusted p below 0.01 and a log2 fold-change threshold of 1. As an exploratory analysis of dynamics, max-normalized trajectories of the 1000 most abundant clonotypes were examined by PCA with hierarchical clustering. Separately sequenced CD4+ and CD8+ repertoires were used to assign a CD4 or CD8 phenotype to each responding clone. TCRdb trimmed the raw reads at Q25, called clones with MiXCR and kept productive beta chains. Each CDR3 protein gets just one entry, which takes the most common genes and DNA from the rows behind it. TCRdb assigned the V and J calls; the authors' analysis was not used. This sample lists some 450,000 distinct CDR3 sequences; 20% were detected once. The ten largest make up 8.4% of the sample.

The paper as a whole reports these results and caveats: SARS-CoV-2 specificity of the second-wave clones peaking on day 37 was not confirmed. From day 15 to 85, contracting clones showed balanced CD4/CD8 phenotypes, whereas a second wave of clones that expanded from day 15 to 37 leaned towards CD4+. Some responding clones were detected in pre-infection memory, which suggested that pre-existing cross-reactive memory T cells had joined the SARS-CoV-2 response. Contracting CD4+ clones were found mainly in CM and EM memory subsets, while CD8+ clones were enriched in EMRA. Only a couple of mild cases were covered in the study, and larger cohorts including severe cases with pre-infection samples were considered necessary.

Ficoll-Paque density gradient centrifugation was used to isolate PBMCs. The V and J genes are TRBV20-1 and TRBJ2-7; 7 middle bases align to TRBD1. The TCR was taken from an adult woman who had mild COVID-19 (a few samples of this study predate the infection). The sample titles of this study are shuffled in the database, so cell type and time point are left out; the donor was told from shared clones. Sequencing was performed on PBMCs or a T cell subset sorted from them (not recorded which). CDR3 loop: CSARPKTGISEQYF. The sequenced DNA: TGCAGTGCTAGGCCCAAGACAGGGATTAGCGAGCAGTACTTC.